This section outlines one T cell receptor beta chain sequence together with its context. Its antigen is undetermined. The record originates from a study of Ad26.COV2.S vaccination and SARS-CoV-2 variants. About the study: Donor joined the COV1001 Ad26.COV2.S trial arm. Study-wide findings and caveats: Individuals receiving vaccine had higher spike-specific TCR breadth than placebo recipients did.

Per the germline V gene, CDR1 is SGHDT and CDR2 is YYEEEE. The J segment lost 1 base and the V segment lost 6 bases, leaving 7 bases of the junction unmatched. The CDR3 is made up of 16 amino acids. Clones were sequenced by immunoSEQ multiplex PCR, and TCRdb holds only the in-frame ones, with some missing. This sample has roughly 680,000 clones, with around 92% found just once. Treatment indicated: about 20 received Ad26.COV2.S at low or high dose, single or two shots; about 5 received placebo; per-sample allocation not given. Samples were taken on day 63 after the first vaccine or placebo injection.

The receptor comes from a person between 18 and 59 years old who received the Ad26.COV2.S COVID-19 vaccine or a placebo. The chain has TRBV5-6 and TRBJ2-2, with 9 bases identical to TRBD1. Here the sequenced sample was peripheral blood, taken in a trial of Ad26.COV2.S vaccine versus placebo. The CDR3 coding sequence is TGTGCCAGCACCCAGCCGGGACAGGGGAACACCGGGGAGCTGTTTTTT. Residues: CASTQPGQGNTGELFF. Variable domain in full (rest from reference TRBV5-6 and TRBJ2-2): DAGVTQSPTHLIKTRGQQVTLRCSPKSGHDTVSWYQQALGQGPQFIFQYYEEEERQRGNFPDRFSGHQFPNYSSELNVNALLLGDSALYLCASTQPGQGNTGELFFGEGSRLTVL.